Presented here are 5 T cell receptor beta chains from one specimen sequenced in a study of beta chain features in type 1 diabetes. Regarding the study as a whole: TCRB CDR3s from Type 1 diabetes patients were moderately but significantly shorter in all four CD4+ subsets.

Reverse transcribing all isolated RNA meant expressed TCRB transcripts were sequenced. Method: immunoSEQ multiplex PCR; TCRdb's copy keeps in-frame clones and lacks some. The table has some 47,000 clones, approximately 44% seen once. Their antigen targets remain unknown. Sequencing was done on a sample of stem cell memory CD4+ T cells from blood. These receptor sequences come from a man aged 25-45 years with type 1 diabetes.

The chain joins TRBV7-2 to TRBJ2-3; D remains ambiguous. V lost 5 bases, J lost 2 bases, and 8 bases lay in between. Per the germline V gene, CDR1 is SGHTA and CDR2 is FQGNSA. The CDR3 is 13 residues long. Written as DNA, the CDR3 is TGTGCCAGCAGCCGACTCCACACAGATACGCAGTATTTT. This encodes CASSRLHTDTQYF. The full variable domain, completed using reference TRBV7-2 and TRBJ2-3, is GAGVSQSPSNKVTEKGKDVELRCDPISGHTALYWYRQSLGQGLEFLIYFQGNSAPDKSGLPSDRFSAERTGGSVSTLTIQRTQQEDSAVYLCASSRLHTDTQYFGPGTRLTVL.

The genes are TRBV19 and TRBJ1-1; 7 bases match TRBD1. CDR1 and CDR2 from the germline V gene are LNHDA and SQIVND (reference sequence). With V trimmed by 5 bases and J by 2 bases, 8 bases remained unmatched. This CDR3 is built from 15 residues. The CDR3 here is CASSLLGQANTEAFF. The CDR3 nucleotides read TGTGCCAGTAGTTTATTAGGACAGGCTAACACTGAAGCTTTCTTT.

In nucleotides, the CDR3 is TGTGCCACCTCGGGGATGGGAGGGAGAGGATACAATGAGCAGTTCTTC. It yields the protein CATSGMGGRGYNEQFF. This rearrangement joins TRBV5-6 to TRBJ2-1; 7 nucleotides match TRBD2. This CDR3 has 16 residues. V shed 9 bases and J 4 bases; nucleotides not matched to a gene: 16. In germline, CDR1 is SGHDT, CDR2 YYEEEE. Full variable domain (rest looked up from reference TRBV5-6 and TRBJ2-1): DAGVTQSPTHLIKTRGQQVTLRCSPKSGHDTVSWYQQALGQGPQFIFQYYEEEERQRGNFPDRFSGHQFPNYSSELNVNALLLGDSALYLCATSGMGGRGYNEQFFGPGTRLTVL.

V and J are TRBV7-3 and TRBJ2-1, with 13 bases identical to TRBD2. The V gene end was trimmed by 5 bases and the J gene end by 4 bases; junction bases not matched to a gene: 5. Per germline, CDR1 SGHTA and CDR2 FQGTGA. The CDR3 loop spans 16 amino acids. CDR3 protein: CASSRGTSGNYNEQFF. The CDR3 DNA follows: TGTGCCAGCAGCCGTGGGACTAGCGGGAATTACAATGAGCAGTTCTTC.

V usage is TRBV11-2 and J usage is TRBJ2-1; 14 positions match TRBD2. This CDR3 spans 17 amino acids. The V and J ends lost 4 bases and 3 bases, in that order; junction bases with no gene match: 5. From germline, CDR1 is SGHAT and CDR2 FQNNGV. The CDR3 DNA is TGTGCCAGCAGCTGGGGACTAGCGGGAGTGGTCTACAATGAGCAGTTCTTC. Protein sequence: CASSWGLAGVVYNEQFF.